The text below deals with one TCR beta chain. Measured with immunoSEQ multiplex PCR; TCRdb has only the in-frame clones, and not every one. The sample has under 140,000 clones, about 85% seen once. The sample comes from a study of T cell responses to AZD1222 COVID-19 vaccine. The germline CDR1 and CDR2 sequences are MNHNY and SVGAGI (reference sequence). Trimming took 7 bases from V and 5 from J, leaving 12 bases between them. This CDR3 spans 14 amino acids. The rearrangement uses TRBV6-6 and TRBJ1-6; weak D call: TRBD1 (6 bases). Sequenced material: peripheral blood, taken on day 0 of AZD1222 vaccination. The TCR was taken from an adult in good health. The CDR3: CASTLQGDNSPLHF. In DNA, the CDR3 is TGTGCCAGCACCTTACAGGGTGATAATTCACCCCTCCACTTT.